Below, 24 T cell receptor beta chains from the same sample are listed, as sequenced in a study of T-cell memory formation after mild COVID-19. TCRdb redid the calling of the 5' RACE reads with MiXCR, one entry per CDR3 protein. The sample lists about 400,000 distinct CDR3 sequences; roughly 15% were seen once. The source material was PBMCs or a T cell subset sorted from them (not recorded which). Every receptor here comes from a man aged 18-30 years who had mild COVID-19 (a few samples of this study predate the infection). Cell type and time point are not known.

Concerning this clonotype: One base away lies a much larger clone, so this may be a sequencing read error. This chain uses TRBV7-3 with TRBJ2-3, with D unclear. CDR3 length equals 15 residues. Germline CDR1 SGHTA, CDR2 FQGTGA. As DNA, the CDR3 is TGTGCCAGCAGCTTAACCCGACCTCACACAGATACGAAGTATTTT. Translating gives CASSLTRPHTDTKYF.

The rearrangement links TRBV25-1 to TRBJ1-5; no definite D call. Germline loops: CDR1 MGHDK, CDR2 SYGVNS. The V gene lost 3 bases and the J gene lost 5 bases, with 8 bases spanning the gap. The CDR3 runs 13 residues. In nucleotides, the CDR3 is TGTGCCAGCAGTGATCACGTGCATCAGCCCCAGCATTTT. Protein product: CASSDHVHQPQHF.

This clonotype was seen only a few times. The rearrangement uses TRBV24-1 and TRBJ1-1; perhaps TRBD1 as D (6 bases). With 5 bases removed from V and 1 base from J, the gap between germline ends came to 13 bases. The CDR3 is 15 residues long. The germline gives CDR1 KGHDR, CDR2 SFDVKD. The CDR3 bases are TGTGCCACCAGTGGGTCTGGAGGGGGGAACACTGAAGCTTTCTTT. Translated, it gives CATSGSGGGNTEAFF.

This clonotype was seen more than once but under ten times. This sequence joins TRBV20-1 and TRBJ1-1; 7 bases match TRBD1. The CDR3 runs to 13 residues. Germline CDR1 DFQATT, CDR2 SNEGSKA (reference sequence). Trimming removed 5 bases from V and 0 bases from J; junction bases left unmatched: 3. CDR3 sequence reads: CSAPGQLNTEAFF. In nucleotides, the CDR3 is TGCAGTGCTCCGGGACAGCTGAACACTGAAGCTTTCTTT.

This clonotype appeared a few times. The V call is TRBV11-2, the J call TRBJ2-5; a possible D gene is TRBD1 (6 bases). Trimming shortened V by 8 bases and J by 5 bases, and 15 bases separated the two germline ends. Germline-derived CDR1 and CDR2 are SGHAT and FQNNGV. The CDR3 totals 13 residues. DNA of the CDR3: TGTGCCAGCTCTAAGGGGGATAGGGAGACCCAGTACTTC. Its protein is CASSKGDRETQYF.

This clonotype was counted at least ten times. The chain combines TRBV20-1 with TRBJ2-4; TRBD2 aligns across 11 bases. The germline CDR1 and CDR2 sequences are DFQATT and SNEGSKA (reference sequence). This CDR3 comprises 14 residues. Trimming at V came to 2 bases and at J to 5 bases, leaving 2 bases not matched to a gene. The CDR3 sequence: CSARPGLAENIQYF. The CDR3 DNA reads as TGCAGTGCTAGACCGGGACTAGCGGAAAACATTCAGTACTTC.

Comments on this clonotype: The junction departs from germline at one end; a sequencing error may be responsible. The chain links TRBV9 to TRBJ2-1, with TRBD1 matching over 10 bases. The CDR3 spans 15 residues. Germline V gives CDR1 SGDLS, CDR2 YYNGEE. As DNA, the CDR3 is TGTGCCAGCAGCACATCCGGGACAGGGGAGAATGAGCAGTTATTC. Protein product: CASSTSGTGENEQLF.

The rearrangement joins TRBV7-2 to TRBJ2-1, with 9 bases identical to TRBD2. CDR1 and CDR2 from the germline V gene are SGHTA and FQGNSA. The CDR3 is made up of 16 amino acids. The junction had 5 bases not matched to a gene; V was cut back by 1 base and J by 4 bases. CDR3 DNA: TGTGCCAGCAGCTTAGGGAGCGGGGGGCCTTACAATGAGCAGTTCTTC. Its protein product is CASSLGSGGPYNEQFF.

The V gene is TRBV12-3 or TRBV12-4, the J gene TRBJ1-1; D not resolved. The CDR3 runs to 15 residues. Between the trimmed V and J ends, which lost 7 bases and 1 base, there was a span of 16 bases. The CDR3 DNA reads as TGTGCCAGCACTCAGAGAGCGGTGGGGAACACTGAAGCTTTCTTT. Protein sequence: CASTQRAVGNTEAFF.

This clonotype was observed a few times. The chain uses TRBV7-2 and TRBJ2-7; D is undetermined. The CDR3 loop spans 14 amino acids. V lost 5 bases and J lost 3, with 14 bases in between. CDR1 is SGHTA and CDR2 is FQGNSA in the germline V gene. CDR3 region: CASSTGGSLYEQYF. The CDR3 nucleotides read TGTGCCAGCAGCACCGGCGGCAGTCTCTACGAGCAGTACTTC.

This chain links TRBV18 with TRBJ1-4; the D is unclear. Trimming pared 5 bases from V and 7 bases from J, leaving 11 bases between. The germline CDR1 and CDR2 sequences are KGHSH and LQKENI. This CDR3 comprises 13 residues. CDR3 residues: CASSAGDGEKLFF. DNA for the CDR3: TGTGCCAGCTCAGCGGGAGACGGTGAAAAACTGTTTTTT.

V gene TRBV10-3 combines with J gene TRBJ2-1; D is perhaps TRBD1 (6 bases). V was cut by 6 bases and J by 6 bases, with 18 bases left in between. CDR3 length: 15 residues. CDR1 ENHRY and CDR2 SYGVKD come from the germline V gene. The CDR3 DNA is TGTGCCATCAGAGGGACATCTGGGACCGTCAATGAGCAGTTCTTC. This codes for CAIRGTSGTVNEQFF.

The rearrangement uses TRBV7-9 and TRBJ2-3; D is possibly TRBD2 (5 bases). In germline, CDR1 is SEHNR, CDR2 FQNEAQ (reference sequence). CDR3 length: 13 residues. Trimming removed 7 bases from V and 7 bases from J, with 15 bases in between. Written as DNA, the CDR3 is TGTGCCAGCAACCCGGGCCCGGGAAATACGCAGTATTTT. The encoded protein is CASNPGPGNTQYF.

This chain uses TRBV6-5 with TRBJ2-7; D may be TRBD1 (6 bases). CDR3 length: 12 amino acids. V was clipped by 5 bases and J by 7 bases, with 12 bases between them. Per the germline V gene, CDR1 is MNHEY and CDR2 is SVGAGI. The CDR3 region has the DNA TGTGCCAGCAGTACAGGGTCGAGGGAGCAGTACTTC. This encodes CASSTGSREQYF.

The gene calls are TRBV7-9 and TRBJ1-1; D remains unclear. CDR1 is SEHNR and CDR2 is FQNEAQ in the germline V gene (reference sequence). V was shortened by 6 bases and J by 0 bases, with 11 bases between the two germline ends. The CDR3 spans 14 residues. CDR3 coding DNA: TGTGCCAGCAGGCGCCCAGAGATGAACACTGAAGCTTTCTTT. This codes for CASRRPEMNTEAFF.

This clonotype has only a few counts. V gene TRBV7-2 combines with J gene TRBJ1-2; no firm D call. The germline V and J ends were trimmed by 1 base and 8 bases, with 14 bases remaining between them. There are 14 residues in the CDR3. Germline loops: CDR1 SGHTA, CDR2 FQGNSA. CDR3 bases: TGTGCCAGCAGCTTAGAGCCCGGGCCTGGGGGCTACACCTTC. This encodes CASSLEPGPGGYTF.

The gene calls are TRBV6-1 and TRBJ1-5, with D possibly matching TRBD1 (6 bases). Germline values: CDR1 MNHNS, CDR2 SASEGT. This CDR3 spans 15 amino acids. Trimming removed 5 bases at V and 3 bases at J, with 14 bases between. CDR3 bases: TGTGCCAGCAGTCCCACAGGGACATTCAATCAGCCCCAGCATTTT. Its translation: CASSPTGTFNQPQHF.

The table lists this clonotype with a few counts. J is TRBJ1-6 and V is TRBV4-1; D remains ambiguous. CDR3 size: 17 residues. Between the trimmed V and J ends, which lost 5 bases and 3 bases, there was a span of 17 bases. Germline V lookup: CDR1 MGHRA, CDR2 YSYEKL. The DNA of the CDR3 is TGCGCCAGCAGCGTAACCCCCACAGCCAACTATAATTCACCCCTCCACTTT. Amino acids: CASSVTPTANYNSPLHF.

The J gene is TRBJ2-3, the V gene TRBV12-3 or TRBV12-4, with D possibly matching TRBD2 (6 bases). The ends were cut back, 6 bases at V and 11 bases at J, with 27 bases in the middle. The CDR3 totals 16 residues. The CDR3 sequence: CASRDLAGTPNREQYF. The CDR3 nucleotides are TGTGCCAGCAGAGATTTGGCCGGGACTCCTAATAGGGAGCAGTATTTT.

This clonotype has ten or more counts. The V and J genes are TRBV7-2 and TRBJ1-1; D is uncertain. The CDR3 is made up of 14 amino acids. CDR1 is SGHTA, CDR2 FQGNSA, per germline. Trimming cost V 5 bases and J 10 bases, with 20 bases left between them. The CDR3 spells CASSPGQERVLAFF. In DNA form, the CDR3 reads TGTGCCAGCAGCCCTGGGCAGGAGAGGGTTTTAGCTTTCTTT.

This clonotype was detected a few times. V is TRBV5-5 and J is TRBJ1-1; D uncertain. The CDR3 length is 15 residues. Per the germline V gene, CDR1 is SGHKS and CDR2 is YYEKEE (reference sequence). V was pared by 0 bases and J by 4 bases, with 13 bases between. CDR3: CASSLEHKRVTEAFF. The DNA of the CDR3 is TGTGCCAGCAGCTTGGAGCACAAACGGGTCACTGAAGCTTTCTTT.

The rearrangement links TRBV20-1 to TRBJ2-5; the match to TRBD1 covers 10 bases. Germline assignment: CDR1 DFQATT and CDR2 SNEGSKA (reference sequence). CDR3 size: 16 residues. With V trimmed by 6 bases and J by 3 bases, 13 bases remained unmatched. The CDR3 DNA sequence: TGCAGTGCCAAGGATGGGACCGGGACAGGGGAAGAGACCCAGTACTTC. Its translation: CSAKDGTGTGEETQYF.

This clonotype has only a few counts. The chain carries TRBV7-2 and TRBJ1-1; D is uncertain. Between the trimmed V and J ends, which lost 5 bases and 0 bases, there was a span of 13 bases. The CDR3 covers 15 residues. CDR1 SGHTA and CDR2 FQGNSA come from the germline V gene. The chain's CDR3 is CASSPSPFMNTEAFF. The CDR3 coding sequence is TGTGCCAGCAGCCCCAGCCCGTTCATGAACACTGAAGCTTTCTTT.

The V call is TRBV7-2, the J call TRBJ1-1; D not resolved. The CDR3 has 15 residues. Deletions cut 2 bases from V and 1 base from J, with 11 bases between. Germline CDR1 and CDR2: SGHTA and FQGNSA. Written as DNA, the CDR3 is TGTGCCAGCAGCTTAAATAGTCGCCCGAACACTGAAGCTTTCTTT. Encoded protein: CASSLNSRPNTEAFF.